These 9 T cell receptor beta chains were sequenced from one sample in a study of brain metastases from non-small cell lung cancer (dated by TCRdb to between 2018 and 2021). Libraries came from the immunoSEQ multiplex PCR assay. TCRdb's version of the immuneACCESS table is confined to in-frame rearrangements and falls short of the full clone set. An unresolved V gene accounts for under half of the shortfall where checked; the remainder is of unknown origin. The sample table contains 1,500 to 2,000 clones; only one count was recorded for 88% of them. The leading ten clones occupy roughly 4.9% of the sample. Sequencing was carried out using tumor-adjacent normal tissue. Every receptor here comes from a donor aged 40 or over with non-small cell lung cancer.

With regard to this clone: A much larger clone differs from this one at a single base, so this may be a read error. CDR3 in DNA: TGTGCCACCAATGTTGGGGGACTATCCAACAATGAGCAGTTCTTC. Amino acid sequence: CATNVGGLSNNEQFF. The chain carries TRBV24-1 and TRBJ2-1, with 7 positions matching TRBD2. The germline CDR1 and CDR2 sequences are KGHDR and SFDVKD. This CDR3 has 15 amino acids. The J segment lost 5 bases and the V segment lost 8 bases, leaving 11 bases of the junction unmatched.

The chain links TRBV21-1 to TRBJ1-3; the table's D call, TRBD1, has no DNA check behind it. TRBV21-1 is deemed a pseudogene. The CDR3 is made up of 17 amino acids. CDR3 sequence (DNA): TGTGCCAGCAGCACCGAGACAGGCGGACCTCCTGGAAACACCATATATTTT. This translates into CASSTETGGPPGNTIYF.

This clone was found once. At one of its ends the junction is not consistent with the germline gene, which may arise from a read error. The sample has other DNA sequences that encode this CDR3 too. The chain joins TRBV19 to TRBJ2-7; perhaps TRBD2 as D (5 bases). The germline gives CDR1 LNHDA, CDR2 SQIVND (reference sequence). The CDR3 length is 15 residues. As DNA, the CDR3 is TGTGCCAGTAGTAGAATGGGGTTCGACGCGGGCGAGCAGTATTTC. As protein: CASSRMGFDAGEQYF.

The V call is TRBV2, the J call TRBJ1-4; D not resolved. V lost 4 bases to trimming and J lost 7 bases, with 7 bases between them. Germline V gives CDR1 SNHLY, CDR2 FYNNEI. The length of the CDR3 is 12 residues. The CDR3 here is CASSVSVEKLFF. CDR3 sequence (DNA): TGTGCCAGCAGTGTCTCAGTTGAAAAACTGTTTTTT.

This chain connects TRBV18 to TRBJ2-7, with TRBD1 matching 7 bases. CDR1 and CDR2 from the germline V gene are KGHSH and LQKENI. V lost 0 bases, J lost 3 bases, and 5 bases stayed unmatched. This CDR3 spans 15 amino acids. The CDR3 loop reads CASSPPTGAIYEQYF. CDR3 DNA: TGTGCCAGCTCACCACCCACAGGGGCTATCTACGAGCAGTACTTC.

This chain connects TRBV10-3 to TRBJ2-1; TRBD1 aligns across 9 bases. The CDR3 extends over 14 amino acids. Germline V gene sequence: CDR1 ENHRY, CDR2 SYGVKD. The V and J ends lost 1 base and 9 bases, in that order; junction bases with no gene match: 4. The CDR3 region is CAISELGTGSEQFF. Written as DNA, the CDR3 is TGTGCCATCAGTGAGTTAGGGACAGGGAGTGAGCAGTTCTTC.

V gene TRBV18 combines with J gene TRBJ1-4, with a tentative D call TRBD1 (5 bases). The germline V and J ends were trimmed by 5 bases and 5 bases, with 15 bases remaining between them. This CDR3 spans 15 amino acids. CDR1 KGHSH and CDR2 LQKENI come from the germline V gene. As DNA, the CDR3 is TGTGCCAGCTCAGCAGCAGGGAGTACAAATGAAAAACTGTTTTTT. It codes for CASSAAGSTNEKLFF.

About this clone itself: Other nucleotide sequences in the sample specify the same CDR3. V and J are TRBV7-2 and TRBJ1-4, with TRBD1 as a possible D gene (5 bases). CDR3 length: 16 amino acids. Trimming cost V 5 bases and J 8 bases, with 21 bases left between them. Germline loops: CDR1 SGHTA, CDR2 FQGNSA. The CDR3 DNA follows: TGTGCCAGCAGCCCTGACTCCGGGGGTCTGAGGGAAAAACTGTTTTTT. It translates to CASSPDSGGLREKLFF.

The rearrangement links TRBV29-1 to TRBJ1-2; D remains unclear. Germline lookup yields CDR1 SQVTM and CDR2 ANQGSEA. Trimming took off 0 bases at V and 4 bases at J, with 12 bases between the two ends. This CDR3 is 14 amino acids long. The CDR3 reads CSVEEGQEVYGYTF. The DNA for the CDR3 is TGCAGCGTTGAAGAAGGGCAGGAGGTCTATGGCTACACCTTC.